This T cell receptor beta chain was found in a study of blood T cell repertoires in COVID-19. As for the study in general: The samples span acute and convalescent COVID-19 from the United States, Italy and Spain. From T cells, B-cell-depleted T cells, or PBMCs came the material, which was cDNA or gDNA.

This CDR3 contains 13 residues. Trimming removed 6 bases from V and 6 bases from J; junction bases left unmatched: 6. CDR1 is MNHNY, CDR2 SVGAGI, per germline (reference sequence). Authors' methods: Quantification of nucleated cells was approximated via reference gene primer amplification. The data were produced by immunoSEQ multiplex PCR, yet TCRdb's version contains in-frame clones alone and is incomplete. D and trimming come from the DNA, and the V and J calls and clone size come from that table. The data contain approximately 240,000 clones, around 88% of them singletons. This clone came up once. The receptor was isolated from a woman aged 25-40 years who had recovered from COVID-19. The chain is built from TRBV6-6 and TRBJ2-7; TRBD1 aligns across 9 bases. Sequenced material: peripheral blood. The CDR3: CASSDRGSGEQYF. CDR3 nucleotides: TGTGCCAGCAGCGACAGGGGGTCTGGCGAGCAGTACTTC.